These 5 T cell receptor beta chains were all obtained from the same sample, sequenced in a study of T cell changes during pregnancy in multiple sclerosis. Sequencing used immunoSEQ multiplex PCR; TCRdb keeps in-frame clones, though not all of them. The sample lists around 66,000 clones; roughly 91% were seen once. Sequencing was performed on peripheral blood, taken after pregnancy. The receptors come from a female donor in good health, enrolled as a control in a pregnancy study.

The rearrangement joins TRBV30 to TRBJ2-3; 9 bases match TRBD2. This CDR3 has 16 residues. Germline CDR1 is GTSNPN and CDR2 is SVGIG (reference sequence). V shed 3 bases and J 2 bases; nucleotides not matched to a gene: 9. The DNA for the CDR3 is TGTGCCTGGAGCGATCTTCTAGCGGGGCTCACAGATACGCAGTATTTT. It yields the protein CAWSDLLAGLTDTQYF. The full variable domain, completed using reference TRBV30 and TRBJ2-3, is SQTIHQWPATLVQPVGSPLSLECTVEGTSNPNLYWYRQAAGRGLQLLFYSVGIGQISSEVPQNLSASRPQDRQFILSSKKLLLSDSGFYLCAWSDLLAGLTDTQYFGPGTRLTVL.

V gene TRBV9 combines with J gene TRBJ2-1; possible D gene TRBD1, 5 bases. Trimming shortened V by 3 bases and J by 3 bases, and 13 bases separated the two germline ends. CDR3 length: 15 residues. From germline, CDR1 is SGDLS and CDR2 YYNGEE. The CDR3 reads CASSGQGILYNEQFF. The CDR3 DNA sequence: TGTGCCAGCAGCGGGCAGGGTATCCTCTACAATGAGCAGTTCTTC.

The rearrangement joins TRBV7-2 to TRBJ2-7; 11 nucleotides agree with TRBD2. Looked up from germline, CDR1 is SGHTA and CDR2 is FQGNSA. With 3 bases clipped from V and 4 bases from J, the junction kept 5 bases outside the gene matches. The CDR3 covers 15 residues. CDR3 sequence: CASSFQTSGGYEQYF. The CDR3 DNA sequence: TGTGCCAGCAGCTTCCAAACTAGCGGGGGATACGAGCAGTACTTC.

The chain joins TRBV6-4 to TRBJ2-1; 8 nucleotides align to TRBD2. Germline V gives CDR1 MRHNA, CDR2 SNTAGT. CDR3 length: 14 residues. Germline trimming cut 4 bases from V and 6 bases from J; bases unmatched to any gene: 5. The CDR3 sequence is CASSAGGDLNEQFF. DNA for the CDR3: TGTGCCAGCAGTGCGGGGGGGGATCTCAATGAGCAGTTCTTC.

This clone has ten or more counts. V is TRBV2 and J is TRBJ1-2; 11 bases align to TRBD1. The CDR3 is made up of 15 amino acids. Germline V lookup: CDR1 SNHLY, CDR2 FYNNEI. V trimming: 7 bases; J trimming: 4 bases; junction bases outside the gene matches: 8. The CDR3 reads CASNPRTGGSYGYTF. In nucleotides, the CDR3 is TGTGCCAGCAATCCCCGGACAGGGGGCAGCTATGGCTACACCTTC.